One T cell receptor (beta chain) is described in this entry. These data belong to a study of blood T cell repertoires in COVID-19. TCRdb's copy holds only in-frame clones and misses some; the assay was immunoSEQ multiplex PCR. The repertoire includes some 270,000 clones, 80% to 85% of them detected once, and about 3% sits in the top ten. J was trimmed by 12 bases and V by 1 base; bases with no gene match: 9. Germline CDR1 LGHDT, CDR2 YNNKEL (reference sequence). The CDR3 loop spans 15 amino acids. Two negative PCRs, clearance, or symptom resolution had been documented for recovered Cohort 3 donors. V and J are TRBV3-1 (or the pseudogene TRBV3-2) and TRBJ1-6; 7 positions match TRBD1. The clonotype comes from a man between 45 and 60 years old who had recovered from COVID-19. Material: PBMCs or T cells enriched from blood (not recorded which). CDR3 bases: TGTGCCAGCAGCCAAGTCCGGGGACAGTCTGGACCCCTCCACTTT. Translating it yields CASSQVRGQSGPLHF.